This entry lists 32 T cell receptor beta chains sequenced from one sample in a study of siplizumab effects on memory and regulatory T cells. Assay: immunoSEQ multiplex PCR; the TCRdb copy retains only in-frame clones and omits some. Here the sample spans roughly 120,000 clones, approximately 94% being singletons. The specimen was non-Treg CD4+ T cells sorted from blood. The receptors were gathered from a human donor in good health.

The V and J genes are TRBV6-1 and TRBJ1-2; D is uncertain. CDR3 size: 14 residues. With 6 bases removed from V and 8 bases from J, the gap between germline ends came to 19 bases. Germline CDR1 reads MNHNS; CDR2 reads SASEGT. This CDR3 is CASRPRASGMGYTF. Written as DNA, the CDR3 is TGTGCCAGCAGACCTCGGGCATCAGGAATGGGCTACACCTTC.

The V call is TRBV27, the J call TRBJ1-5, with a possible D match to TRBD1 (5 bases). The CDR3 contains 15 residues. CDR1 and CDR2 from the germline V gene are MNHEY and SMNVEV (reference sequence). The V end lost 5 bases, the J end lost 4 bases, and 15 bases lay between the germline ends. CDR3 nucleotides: TGTGCCAGCAGTGGGCTCGACAGCGCTAATCAGCCCCAGCATTTT. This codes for CASSGLDSANQPQHF.

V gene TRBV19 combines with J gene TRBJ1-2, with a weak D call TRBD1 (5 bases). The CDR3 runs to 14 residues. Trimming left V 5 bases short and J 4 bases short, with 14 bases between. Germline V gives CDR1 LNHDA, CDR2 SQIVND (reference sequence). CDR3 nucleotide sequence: TGTGCCAGTAGTCGTGGGGCGGAGTCCTATGGCTACACCTTC. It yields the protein CASSRGAESYGYTF.

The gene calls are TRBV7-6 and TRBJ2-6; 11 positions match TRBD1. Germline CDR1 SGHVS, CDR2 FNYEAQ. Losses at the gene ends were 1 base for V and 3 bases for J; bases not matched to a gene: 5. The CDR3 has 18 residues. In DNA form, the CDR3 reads TGTGCCAGCAGCTTAGGGACAGGGGGCGCCGGTGGGGCCAACGTCCTGACTTTC. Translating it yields CASSLGTGGAGGANVLTF.

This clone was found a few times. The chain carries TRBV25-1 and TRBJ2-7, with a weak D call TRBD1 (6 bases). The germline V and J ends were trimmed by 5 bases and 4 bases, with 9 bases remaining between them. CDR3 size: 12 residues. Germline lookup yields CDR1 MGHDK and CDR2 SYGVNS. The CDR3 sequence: CASSPGVYEQYF. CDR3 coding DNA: TGTGCCAGCAGTCCAGGGGTGTACGAGCAGTACTTC.

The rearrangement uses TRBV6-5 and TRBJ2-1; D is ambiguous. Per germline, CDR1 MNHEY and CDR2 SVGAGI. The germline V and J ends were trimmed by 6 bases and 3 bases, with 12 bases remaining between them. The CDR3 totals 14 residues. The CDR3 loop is CASSSASSYNEQFF. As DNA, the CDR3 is TGTGCCAGCAGCTCAGCGAGCAGCTACAATGAGCAGTTCTTC.

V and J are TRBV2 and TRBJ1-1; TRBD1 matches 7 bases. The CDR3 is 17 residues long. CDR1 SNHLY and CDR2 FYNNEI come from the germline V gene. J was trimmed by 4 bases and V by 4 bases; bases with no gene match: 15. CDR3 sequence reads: CASSGRQGGLVGTEAFF. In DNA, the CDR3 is TGTGCCAGCAGTGGTCGCCAGGGGGGCCTAGTGGGCACTGAAGCTTTCTTT. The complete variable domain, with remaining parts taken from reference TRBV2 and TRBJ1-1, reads EPEVTQTPSHQVTQMGQEVILRCVPISNHLYFYWYRQILGQKVEFLVSFYNNEISEKSEIFDDQFSVERPDGSNFTLKIRSTKLEDSAMYFCASSGRQGGLVGTEAFFGQGTRLTVV.

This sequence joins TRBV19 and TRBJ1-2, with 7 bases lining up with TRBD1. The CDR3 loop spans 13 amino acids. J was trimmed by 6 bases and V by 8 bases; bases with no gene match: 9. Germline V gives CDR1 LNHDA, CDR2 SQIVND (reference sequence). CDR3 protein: CASRQKGQNGYTF. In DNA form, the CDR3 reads TGTGCCAGTCGCCAAAAGGGACAGAATGGCTACACCTTC.

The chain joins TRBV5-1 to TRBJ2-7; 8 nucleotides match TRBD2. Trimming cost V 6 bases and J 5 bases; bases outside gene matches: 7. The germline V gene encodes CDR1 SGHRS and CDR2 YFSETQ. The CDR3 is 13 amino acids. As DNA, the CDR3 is TGCGCCAGCAAGGCGGGAGGTCGGGACGAGCAGTACTTC. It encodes CASKAGGRDEQYF.

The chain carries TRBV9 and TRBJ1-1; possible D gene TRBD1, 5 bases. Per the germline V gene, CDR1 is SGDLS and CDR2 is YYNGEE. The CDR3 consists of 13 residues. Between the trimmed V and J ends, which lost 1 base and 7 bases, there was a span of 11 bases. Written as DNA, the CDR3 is TGTGCCAGCAGCGTACTAGTTGGGGGTGAAGCTTTCTTT. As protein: CASSVLVGGEAFF.

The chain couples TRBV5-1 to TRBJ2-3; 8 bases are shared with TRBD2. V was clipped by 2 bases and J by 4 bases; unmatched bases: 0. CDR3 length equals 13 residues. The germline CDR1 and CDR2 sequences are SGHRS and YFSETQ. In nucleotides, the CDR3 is TGCGCCAGCAGCTTAGCGGGGGCAGATACGCAGTATTTT. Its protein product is CASSLAGADTQYF. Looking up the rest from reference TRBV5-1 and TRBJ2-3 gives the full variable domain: KAGVTQTPRYLIKTRGQQVTLSCSPISGHRSVSWYQQTPGQGLQFLFEYFSETQRNKGNFPGRFSGRQFSNSRSEMNVSTLELGDSALYLCASSLAGADTQYFGPGTRLTVL.

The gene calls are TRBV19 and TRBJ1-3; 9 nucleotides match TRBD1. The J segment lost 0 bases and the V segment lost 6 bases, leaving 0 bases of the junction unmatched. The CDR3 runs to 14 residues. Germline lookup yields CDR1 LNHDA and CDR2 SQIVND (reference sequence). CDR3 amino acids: CASRTGGSGNTIYF. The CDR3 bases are TGTGCCAGTAGGACAGGGGGCTCTGGAAACACCATATATTTT.

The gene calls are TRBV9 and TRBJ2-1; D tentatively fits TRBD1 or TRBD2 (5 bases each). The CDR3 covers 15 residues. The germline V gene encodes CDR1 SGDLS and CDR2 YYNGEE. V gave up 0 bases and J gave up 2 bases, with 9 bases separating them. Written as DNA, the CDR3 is TGTGCCAGCAGCGTAGGGGGGAGTGCCTACAATGAGCAGTTCTTC. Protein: CASSVGGSAYNEQFF. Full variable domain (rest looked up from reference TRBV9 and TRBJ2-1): DSGVTQTPKHLITATGQRVTLRCSPRSGDLSVYWYQQSLDQGLQFLIQYYNGEERAKGNILERFSAQQFPDLHSELNLSSLELGDSALYFCASSVGGSAYNEQFFGPGTRLTVL.

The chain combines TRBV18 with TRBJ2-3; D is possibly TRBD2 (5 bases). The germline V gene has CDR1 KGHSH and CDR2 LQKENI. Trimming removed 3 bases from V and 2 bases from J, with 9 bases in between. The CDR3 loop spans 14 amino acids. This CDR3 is CASSPDYLTDTQYF. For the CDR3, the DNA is TGTGCCAGCTCACCTGACTACCTCACAGATACGCAGTATTTT.

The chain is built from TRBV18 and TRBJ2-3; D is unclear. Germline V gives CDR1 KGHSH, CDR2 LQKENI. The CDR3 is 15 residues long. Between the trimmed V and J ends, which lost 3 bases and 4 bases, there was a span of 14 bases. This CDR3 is CASSPFPSDADTQYF. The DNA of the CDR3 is TGTGCCAGCTCACCCTTCCCCTCTGACGCAGATACGCAGTATTTT.

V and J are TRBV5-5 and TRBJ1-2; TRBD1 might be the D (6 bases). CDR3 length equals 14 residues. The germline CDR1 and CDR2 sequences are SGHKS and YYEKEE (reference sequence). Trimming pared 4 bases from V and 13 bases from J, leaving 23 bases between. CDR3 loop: CASSSGGAQAHCTF. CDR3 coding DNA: TGTGCCAGCAGCAGCGGGGGGGCCCAGGCCCATTGCACCTTC.

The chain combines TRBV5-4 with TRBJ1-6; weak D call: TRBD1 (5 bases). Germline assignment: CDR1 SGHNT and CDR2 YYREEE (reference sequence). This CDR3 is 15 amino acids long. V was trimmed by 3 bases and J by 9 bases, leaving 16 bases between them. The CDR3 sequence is CASSSGGGVASPLHF. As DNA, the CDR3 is TGTGCCAGCAGCTCGGGCGGGGGTGTTGCTTCACCCCTCCACTTT.

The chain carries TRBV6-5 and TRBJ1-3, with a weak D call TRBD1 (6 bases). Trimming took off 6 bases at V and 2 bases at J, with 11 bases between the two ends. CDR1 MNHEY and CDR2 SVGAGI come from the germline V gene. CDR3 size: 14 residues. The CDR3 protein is CASREGHTGNTIYF. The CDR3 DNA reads TGTGCCAGCAGGGAGGGACACACTGGAAACACCATATATTTT.

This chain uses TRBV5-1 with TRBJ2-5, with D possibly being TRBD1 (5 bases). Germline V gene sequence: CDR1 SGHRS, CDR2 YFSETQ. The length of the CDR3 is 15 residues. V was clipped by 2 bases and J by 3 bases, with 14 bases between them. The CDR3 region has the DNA TGCGCCAGCAGCTTCGGAGACAGAATAGAAGAGACCCAGTACTTC. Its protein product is CASSFGDRIEETQYF.

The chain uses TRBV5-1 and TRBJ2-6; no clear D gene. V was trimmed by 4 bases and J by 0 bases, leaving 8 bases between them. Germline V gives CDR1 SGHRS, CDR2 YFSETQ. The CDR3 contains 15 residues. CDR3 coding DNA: TGCGCCAGCAGCAGGCAGTACTCTGGGGCCAACGTCCTGACTTTC. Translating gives CASSRQYSGANVLTF.

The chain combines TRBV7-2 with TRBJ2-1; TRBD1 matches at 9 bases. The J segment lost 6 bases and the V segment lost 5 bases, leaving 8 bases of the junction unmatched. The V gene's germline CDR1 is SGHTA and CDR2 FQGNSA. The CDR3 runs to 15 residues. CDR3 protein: CASSRPGQGFNEQFF. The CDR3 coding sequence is TGTGCCAGCAGCCGGCCGGGACAGGGCTTCAATGAGCAGTTCTTC.

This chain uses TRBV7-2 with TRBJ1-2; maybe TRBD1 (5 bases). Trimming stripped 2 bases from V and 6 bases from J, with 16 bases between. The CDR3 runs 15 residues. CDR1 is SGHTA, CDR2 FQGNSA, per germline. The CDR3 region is CASSLNSLRGDGYTF. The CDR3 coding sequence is TGTGCCAGCAGCTTAAACAGCTTGAGAGGGGATGGCTACACCTTC. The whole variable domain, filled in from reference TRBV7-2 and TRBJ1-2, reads GAGVSQSPSNKVTEKGKDVELRCDPISGHTALYWYRQSLGQGLEFLIYFQGNSAPDKSGLPSDRFSAERTGGSVSTLTIQRTQQEDSAVYLCASSLNSLRGDGYTFGSGTRLTVV.

As DNA, the CDR3 is TGTGCCAGCAGATTCGGCCAAACCTACGAGCAGTACTTC. Amino acid sequence: CASRFGQTYEQYF. The chain uses TRBV2 and TRBJ2-7; D not certain. The CDR3 has 13 residues. V shed 6 bases and J shed 2 bases, with 11 bases lying between them. Germline V gene data show CDR1 as SNHLY and CDR2 as FYNNEI. The whole variable domain, remainder taken from reference TRBV2 and TRBJ2-7, is EPEVTQTPSHQVTQMGQEVILRCVPISNHLYFYWYRQILGQKVEFLVSFYNNEISEKSEIFDDQFSVERPDGSNFTLKIRSTKLEDSAMYFCASRFGQTYEQYFGPGTRLTVT.

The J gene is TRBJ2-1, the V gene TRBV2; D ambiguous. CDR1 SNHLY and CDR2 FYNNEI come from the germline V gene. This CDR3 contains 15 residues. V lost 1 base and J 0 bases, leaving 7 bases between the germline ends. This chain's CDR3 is CASSEDRGSYNEQFF. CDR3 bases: TGTGCCAGCAGTGAAGATAGAGGCTCCTACAATGAGCAGTTCTTC.

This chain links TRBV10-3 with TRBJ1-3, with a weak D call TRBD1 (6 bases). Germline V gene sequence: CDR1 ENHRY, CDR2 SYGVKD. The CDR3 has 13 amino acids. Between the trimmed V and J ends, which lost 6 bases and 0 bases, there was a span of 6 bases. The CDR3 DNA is TGTGCCATCAGGGACAGCTCTGGAAACACCATATATTTT. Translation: CAIRDSSGNTIYF.

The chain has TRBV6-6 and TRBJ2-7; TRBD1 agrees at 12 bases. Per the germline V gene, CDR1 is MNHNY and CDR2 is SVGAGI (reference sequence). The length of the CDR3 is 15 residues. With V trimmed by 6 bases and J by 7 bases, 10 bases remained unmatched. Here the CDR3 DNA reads TGTGCCAGCAGGATCGGGGGACAGGGGGCTCAGGAGCAGTACTTC. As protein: CASRIGGQGAQEQYF.

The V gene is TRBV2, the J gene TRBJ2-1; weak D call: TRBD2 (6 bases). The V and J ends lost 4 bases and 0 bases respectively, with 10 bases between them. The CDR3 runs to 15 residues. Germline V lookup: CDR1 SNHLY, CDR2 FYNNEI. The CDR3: CASSVGGPSYNEQFF. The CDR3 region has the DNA TGTGCCAGCAGTGTAGGAGGGCCCTCCTACAATGAGCAGTTCTTC.

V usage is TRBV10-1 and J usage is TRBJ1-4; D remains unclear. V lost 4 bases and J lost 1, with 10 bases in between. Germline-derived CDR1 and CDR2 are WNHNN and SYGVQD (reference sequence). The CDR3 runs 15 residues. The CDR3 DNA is TGCGCCAGCAGTGGGGGTCCCATAACTAATGAAAAACTGTTTTTT. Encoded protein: CASSGGPITNEKLFF.

The CDR3: CASSLGGGNYGYTF. The CDR3 DNA follows: TGTGCCAGCAGCTTAGGTGGCGGTAACTATGGCTACACCTTC. The V gene is TRBV7-3, the J gene TRBJ1-2, with no clear D. Between the trimmed V and J ends, which lost 2 bases and 1 base, there was a span of 8 bases. There are 14 residues in the CDR3. Germline V lookup: CDR1 SGHTA, CDR2 FQGTGA.

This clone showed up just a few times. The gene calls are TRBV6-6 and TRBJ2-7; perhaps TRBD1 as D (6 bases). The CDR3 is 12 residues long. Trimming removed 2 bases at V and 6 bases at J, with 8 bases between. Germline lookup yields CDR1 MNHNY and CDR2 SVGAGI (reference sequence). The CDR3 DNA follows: TGTGCCAGCAGTTACCAGGGGTTCGAGCAGTACTTC. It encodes CASSYQGFEQYF.

DNA of the CDR3: TGTGCCAGCGAACGGAGTACAAACTCTGGAAACACCATATATTTT. It translates to CASERSTNSGNTIYF. V gene TRBV6-5 combines with J gene TRBJ1-3; D is undetermined. This CDR3 is built from 15 residues. Per the germline V gene, CDR1 is MNHEY and CDR2 is SVGAGI. Trimming shortened V by 8 bases and J by 0 bases, and 14 bases separated the two germline ends.

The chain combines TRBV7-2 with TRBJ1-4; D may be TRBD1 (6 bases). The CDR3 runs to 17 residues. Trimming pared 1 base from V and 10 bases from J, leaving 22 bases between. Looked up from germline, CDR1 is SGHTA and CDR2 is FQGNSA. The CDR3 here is CASSLVGSRQDRGKLFF. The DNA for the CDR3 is TGTGCCAGCAGCTTAGTCGGCTCCCGACAGGACCGAGGAAAACTGTTTTTT.